This TCR beta chain was observed in a study of PD-L1 blockade in urothelial cancer. At the level of the study: Of prior chemotherapy regimens, patients had received between 0 and 3.

Sequencing used immunoSEQ multiplex PCR; TCRdb keeps in-frame clones, though not all of them. The data show some 100,000 clones, 91% seen once. CDR1 and CDR2 from the germline V gene are LNHDA and SQIVND (reference sequence). Trimming at V came to 7 bases and at J to 6 bases, leaving 13 bases not matched to a gene. The CDR3 is made up of 16 amino acids. The genes are TRBV19 and TRBJ2-3; 10 bases align to TRBD2. The receptor was derived from a woman of 80 years or more with urothelial cancer. The sample consisted of PBMCs, taken around atezolizumab (anti-PD-L1) treatment. The DNA for the CDR3 is TGTGCCAGTAACTCACCGGGAGGAGCGGGAGGGGATACGCAGTATTTT. Its translation is CASNSPGGAGGDTQYF.